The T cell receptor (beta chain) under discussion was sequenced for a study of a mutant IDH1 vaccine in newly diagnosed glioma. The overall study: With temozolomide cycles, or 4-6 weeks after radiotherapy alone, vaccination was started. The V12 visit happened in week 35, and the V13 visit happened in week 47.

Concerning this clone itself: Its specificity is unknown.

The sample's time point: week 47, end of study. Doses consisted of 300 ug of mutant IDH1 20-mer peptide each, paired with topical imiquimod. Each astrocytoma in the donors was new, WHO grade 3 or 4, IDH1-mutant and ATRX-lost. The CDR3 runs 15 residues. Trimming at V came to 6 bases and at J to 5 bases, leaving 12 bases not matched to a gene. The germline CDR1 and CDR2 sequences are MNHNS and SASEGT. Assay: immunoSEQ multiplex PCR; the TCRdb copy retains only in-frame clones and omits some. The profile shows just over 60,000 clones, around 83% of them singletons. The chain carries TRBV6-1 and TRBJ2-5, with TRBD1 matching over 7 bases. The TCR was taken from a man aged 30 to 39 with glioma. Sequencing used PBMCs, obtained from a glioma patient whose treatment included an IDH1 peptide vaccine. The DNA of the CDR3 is TGTGCCAGCAGACTAGGGACAGTTGTAATTGAGACCCAGTACTTC. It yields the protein CASRLGTVVIETQYF.